The sequence of this TCR beta chain was determined in a study of identical twins. This clonotype has just a few counts. The antigen remains undetermined. TCRdb itself ran the 5' RACE reads through MiXCR, one entry per CDR3 protein. Of approximately 230,000 distinct CDR3 sequences in the sample, over 13% are singletons; the top ten hold approximately 8.2%. There are 15 residues in the CDR3. Trimming took 2 bases from V and 2 from J, leaving 9 bases between them. Germline values: CDR1 WNHNN, CDR2 SYGVQD (reference sequence). Study observations and caveats: Abundant beta clonotypes from cord blood bore fewer insertions; memory repertoires lacked this pattern. Among out-of-frame alpha sequences shared by twins, low generation probability occurred in excess. The study reached conclusions through statistical analysis that was cross-sectional, not following the same donors.

Healthy Caucasians provided all donations. The sequencing sample was made of memory (CD45RO+) T cells sorted from blood. The source of this sequence is a woman aged 18-29 years in good health. The chain carries TRBV10-1 and TRBJ2-2; D is uncertain. The DNA of the CDR3 is TGCGCCAGCAGTGAGAACCAGGACAACACCGGGGAGCTGTTTTTT. Protein: CASSENQDNTGELFF.